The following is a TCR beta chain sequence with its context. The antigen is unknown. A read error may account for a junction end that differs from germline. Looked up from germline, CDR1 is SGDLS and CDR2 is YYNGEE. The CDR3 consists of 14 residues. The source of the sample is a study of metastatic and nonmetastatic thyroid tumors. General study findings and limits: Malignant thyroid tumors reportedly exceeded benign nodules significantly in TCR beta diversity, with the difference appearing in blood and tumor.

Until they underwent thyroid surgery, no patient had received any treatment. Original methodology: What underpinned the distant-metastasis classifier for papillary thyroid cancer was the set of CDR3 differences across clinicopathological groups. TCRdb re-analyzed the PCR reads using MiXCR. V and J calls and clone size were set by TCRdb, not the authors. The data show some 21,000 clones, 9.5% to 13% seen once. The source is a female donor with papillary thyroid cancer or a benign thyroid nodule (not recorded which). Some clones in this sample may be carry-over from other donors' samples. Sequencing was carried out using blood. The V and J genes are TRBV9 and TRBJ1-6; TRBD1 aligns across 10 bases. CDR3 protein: CASRAGQGGSPLHF. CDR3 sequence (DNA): TGCGCCAGCAGAGCCGGACAGGGGGGATCACCCCTCCACTTT.